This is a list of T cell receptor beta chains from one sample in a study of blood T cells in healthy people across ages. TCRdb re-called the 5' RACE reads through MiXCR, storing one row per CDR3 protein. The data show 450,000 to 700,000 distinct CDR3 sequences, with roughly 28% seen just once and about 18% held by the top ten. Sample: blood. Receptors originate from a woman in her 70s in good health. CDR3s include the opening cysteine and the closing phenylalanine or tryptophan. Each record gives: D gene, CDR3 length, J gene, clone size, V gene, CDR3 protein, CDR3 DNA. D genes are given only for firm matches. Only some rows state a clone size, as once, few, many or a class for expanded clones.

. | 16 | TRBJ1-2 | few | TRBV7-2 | CASSFGGGVLIYGYTF | TGTGCCAGCAGCTTCGGTGGGGGGGTCTTAATCTATGGCTACACCTTC
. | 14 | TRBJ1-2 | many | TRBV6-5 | CASSYSRVSDGYTF | TGTGCCAGCAGTTACTCGCGGGTATCAGATGGCTACACCTTC
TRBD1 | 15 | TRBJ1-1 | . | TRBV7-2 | CASSLALRQGTEAFF | TGTGCCAGCAGCTTAGCGCTAAGACAGGGCACTGAAGCTTTCTTT
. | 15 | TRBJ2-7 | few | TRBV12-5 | CASGLDKGPHYEQYF | TGTGCTAGTGGTCTCGACAAAGGTCCGCACTACGAGCAGTACTTC
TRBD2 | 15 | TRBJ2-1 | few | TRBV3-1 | CASSQGDGGTGEQFF | TGTGCCAGCAGCCAAGGTGACGGGGGGACCGGTGAGCAGTTCTTC
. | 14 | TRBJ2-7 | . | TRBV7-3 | CASSLTGTHYEQYF | TGTGCCAGCAGCCTGACCGGGACACACTACGAGCAGTACTTC
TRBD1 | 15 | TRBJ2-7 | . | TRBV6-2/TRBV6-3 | CASRITGTASYEQYF | TGTGCCAGCAGAATTACCGGGACAGCGAGCTACGAGCAGTACTTC
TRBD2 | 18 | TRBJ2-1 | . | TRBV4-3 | CASSQDMGSGGLYNEQFF | TGCGCCAGCAGCCAAGATATGGGTAGCGGGGGGTTGTACAATGAGCAGTTCTTC
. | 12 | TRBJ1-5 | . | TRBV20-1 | CSASRSNQPQHF | TGCAGTGCTAGCAGAAGCAATCAGCCCCAGCATTTT
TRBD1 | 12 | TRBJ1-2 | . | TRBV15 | CATSRGTAGYTF | TGTGCCACCAGCAGGGGGACAGCTGGCTACACCTTC
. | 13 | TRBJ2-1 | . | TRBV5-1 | CASRVQLDNEQFF | TGCGCCAGCAGGGTCCAGCTTGACAATGAGCAGTTCTTC
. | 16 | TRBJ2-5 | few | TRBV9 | CASSVGDSGIQETQYF | TGTGCCAGCAGCGTAGGCGATAGCGGCATCCAAGAGACCCAGTACTTC
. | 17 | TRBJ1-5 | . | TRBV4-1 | CASSQGFVTGVDQPQHF | TGCGCCAGCAGCCAAGGCTTTGTGACAGGCGTGGATCAGCCCCAGCATTTT
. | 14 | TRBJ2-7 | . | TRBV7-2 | CASIRGSSSYEQYF | TGTGCCAGCATTCGGGGGTCTAGCTCCTACGAGCAGTACTTC
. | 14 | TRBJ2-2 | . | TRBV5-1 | CASSVSGGTGELFF | TGCGCCAGCAGCGTTTCAGGGGGGACCGGGGAGCTGTTTTTT
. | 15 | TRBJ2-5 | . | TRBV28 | CASSLPGAPQETQYF | TGTGCCAGCAGTTTGCCCGGGGCCCCCCAAGAGACCCAGTACTTC
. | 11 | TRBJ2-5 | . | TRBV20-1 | CSASASSTQYF | TGCAGTGCTAGTGCTTCGTCGACCCAGTACTTC
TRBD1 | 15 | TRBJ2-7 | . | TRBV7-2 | CASSFYLGQGYEQYF | TGTGCCAGCAGCTTTTACCTCGGACAGGGGTACGAGCAGTACTTC
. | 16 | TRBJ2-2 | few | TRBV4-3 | CASSQQRGTNTGELFF | TGCGCCAGCAGCCAACAGAGGGGGACGAACACCGGGGAGCTGTTTTTT
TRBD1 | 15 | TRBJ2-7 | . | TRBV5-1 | CASSGAGTGAYEQYF | TGCGCCAGCAGCGGGGCCGGGACAGGGGCCTACGAGCAGTACTTC
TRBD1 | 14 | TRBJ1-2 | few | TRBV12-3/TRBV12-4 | CASSSVGTGKGYTF | TGTGCCAGCAGTTCGGTCGGGACAGGGAAAGGCTACACCTTC
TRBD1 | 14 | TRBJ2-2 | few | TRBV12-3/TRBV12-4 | CAGRTGVDTGELFF | TGTGCCGGAAGGACAGGGGTTGACACCGGGGAGCTGTTTTTT
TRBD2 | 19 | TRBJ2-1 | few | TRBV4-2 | CASSQDGTSGALSYNEQFF | TGTGCCAGCAGCCAAGATGGGACTAGCGGGGCCCTCTCCTACAATGAGCAGTTCTTC
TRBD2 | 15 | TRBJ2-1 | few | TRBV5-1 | CASSLAAGAHNEQFF | TGCGCCAGCAGCTTGGCAGCGGGGGCGCATAATGAGCAGTTCTTC
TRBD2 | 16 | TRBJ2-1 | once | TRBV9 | CASSPHGLAGYNEQFF | TGTGCCAGCAGCCCTCACGGACTAGCGGGCTACAATGAGCAGTTCTTC
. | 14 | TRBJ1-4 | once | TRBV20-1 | CSARETVAGEKLFF | TGCAGTGCTAGAGAGACAGTTGCAGGTGAAAAACTGTTTTTT
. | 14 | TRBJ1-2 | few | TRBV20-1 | CSARSGTATMGYTF | TGCAGTGCTAGGTCCGGGACGGCCACTATGGGCTACACCTTC
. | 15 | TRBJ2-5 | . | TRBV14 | CASSQDSGYGETQYF | TGTGCCAGCAGCCAAGATTCAGGGTATGGAGAGACCCAGTACTTC
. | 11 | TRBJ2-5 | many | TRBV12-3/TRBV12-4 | CASSSRVTQYF | TGTGCCAGCAGTTCCAGGGTAACGCAGTACTTC
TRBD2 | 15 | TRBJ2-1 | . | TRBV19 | CASSTTGTSGREQFF | TGTGCCAGTAGTACGACCGGGACTAGCGGACGTGAGCAGTTCTTC
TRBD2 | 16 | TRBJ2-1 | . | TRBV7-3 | CASSVDTGTRRYEQFF | TGTGCCAGCAGCGTCGACACCGGGACTAGGAGGTATGAGCAGTTCTTC
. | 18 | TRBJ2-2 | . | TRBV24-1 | CSTSDPTGTRGNTGELFF | TGTTCCACCAGTGACCCCACTGGGACGCGCGGGAACACCGGGGAGCTGTTTTTT
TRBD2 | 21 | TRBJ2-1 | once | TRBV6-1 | CASSEGLRLAGLTHSYNEQFF | TGTGCCAGCAGTGAAGGGTTGAGACTAGCGGGGTTAACGCACTCCTACAATGAGCAGTTCTTC
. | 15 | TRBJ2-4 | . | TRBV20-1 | CSAHPSPGAKNIQYF | TGCAGTGCCCACCCTAGCCCCGGGGCCAAAAACATTCAGTACTTC
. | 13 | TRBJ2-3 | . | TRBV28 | CASSPGGIGTQYF | TGTGCCAGCAGTCCCGGGGGAATTGGTACGCAGTATTTT
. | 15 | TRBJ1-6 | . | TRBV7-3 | CASSSRSDYNSPLHF | TGTGCCAGCAGCTCACGTTCAGACTATAATTCACCCCTCCACTTT
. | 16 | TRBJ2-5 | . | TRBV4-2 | CASNPGGASDQETQYF | TGTGCCAGCAACCCGGGCGGGGCTAGCGACCAAGAGACCCAGTACTTC
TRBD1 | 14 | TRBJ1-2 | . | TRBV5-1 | CASSLGAGGHGYTF | TGCGCCAGCAGCTTGGGCGCAGGGGGCCATGGCTACACCTTC
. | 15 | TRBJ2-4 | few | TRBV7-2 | CASSRLGGAKNIQYF | TGTGCCAGCAGCCGTTTGGGGGGAGCCAAAAACATTCAGTACTTC
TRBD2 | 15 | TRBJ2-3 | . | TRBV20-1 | CSAPTSGGAKDTQYF | TGCAGTGCTCCAACTAGCGGGGGGGCCAAAGATACGCAGTATTTT
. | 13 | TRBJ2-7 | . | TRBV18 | CASSPWGRNEQYF | TGTGCCAGCTCACCATGGGGCAGGAACGAGCAGTACTTC
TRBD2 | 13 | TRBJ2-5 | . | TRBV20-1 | CSAFRLAGETQYF | TGCAGTGCTTTCAGACTAGCCGGGGAGACCCAGTACTTC